A selection of T cell receptor beta chains follows, all from one sample in a study of T-cell reconstitution after alpha-beta-depleted transplantation in children. Via MiXCR, TCRdb re-called the PCR reads, giving one row per CDR3 protein. Of around 800,000 distinct CDR3 sequences detected, about 16% appear once; the ten largest clones hold around 5%. The sequences come from PBMCs, mostly from graft donor cells, collected 360 days after TCRalphabeta/CD19-depleted stem cell transplant. These receptors were collected from a male patient younger than 18 who had a stem cell transplant for acute lymphoblastic leukemia, so the T cells may come from the graft donor. Both conserved end residues are part of each CDR3. The D gene is left open where the match is weak. Expanded clones get a size class; other rows say once, few or many, or leave the size out.

d_gene	v_gene	j_gene	abundance	CDR3aa	CDR3nt
NA	TRBV7-2	TRBJ2-2	NA	CASSLRRSMGGELFF	TGTGCCAGCAGCTTAAGGCGGAGCATGGGCGGGGAGCTGTTTTTT
NA	TRBV20-1	TRBJ2-1	NA	CSAPLWGVGKNEQFF	TGCAGTGCTCCGCTCTGGGGGGTTGGAAAAAATGAGCAGTTCTTC
TRBD2	TRBV10-2	TRBJ2-1	few	CANLRTSGSDNEQFF	TGCGCCAACCTCCGCACTAGCGGGAGTGACAATGAGCAGTTCTTC
TRBD2	TRBV7-8	TRBJ2-2	many	CASLGRLAGVTGELFF	TGTGCCAGCTTAGGAAGACTAGCGGGAGTTACCGGGGAGCTGTTTTTT
TRBD2	TRBV27	TRBJ2-3	NA	CASSKLAGGVLAGADTQYF	TGTGCCAGCAGTAAGCTAGCGGGAGGAGTCCTCGCGGGCGCAGATACGCAGTATTTT
NA	TRBV5-1	TRBJ2-7	NA	CASSPSQLQTYEQYF	TGCGCCAGCAGCCCCAGTCAACTTCAGACCTACGAGCAGTACTTC
NA	TRBV27	TRBJ2-7	NA	CASSAPPYGDEQYF	TGTGCCAGCAGTGCACCGCCCTACGGGGACGAGCAGTACTTC
NA	TRBV27	TRBJ1-6	many	CASSLTWGSYNSPLHF	TGTGCCAGCAGCCTCACTTGGGGGTCCTATAATTCACCCCTCCACTTT
TRBD1	TRBV12-3/TRBV12-4	TRBJ2-7	NA	CASSPGQFSYEQYF	TGTGCCAGCAGTCCGGGACAGTTCTCCTACGAGCAGTACTTC
NA	TRBV18	TRBJ1-1	few	CASSPRGDMNTEAFF	TGTGCCAGCTCACCACGGGGGGATATGAACACTGAAGCTTTCTTT
NA	TRBV7-8	TRBJ1-1	NA	CASSLFPTTREDTEAFF	TGTGCCAGCAGCTTATTCCCCACGACAAGGGAGGACACTGAAGCTTTCTTT
TRBD2	TRBV2	TRBJ2-1	few	CATRRLADNEQFF	TGTGCCACCAGGAGACTAGCGGACAATGAGCAGTTCTTC
NA	TRBV7-7	TRBJ2-3	NA	CASSLAPGGTDTQYF	TGTGCCAGCAGCTTAGCGCCAGGGGGCACAGATACGCAGTATTTT
TRBD1	TRBV12-3/TRBV12-4	TRBJ1-1	many	CASSLGTGGLLGTEAFF	TGTGCCAGCAGTCTCGGGACAGGGGGCTTATTGGGCACTGAAGCTTTCTTT
TRBD2	TRBV5-1	TRBJ2-3	few	CASSAGLASSSTDTQYF	TGCGCCAGCAGCGCGGGACTAGCGAGCTCTAGCACAGATACGCAGTATTTT
NA	TRBV4-1	TRBJ2-3	NA	CASSQNLAGWSTDTQYF	TGCGCCAGCAGCCAAAATCTGGCAGGATGGAGCACAGATACGCAGTATTTT
NA	TRBV29-1	TRBJ2-3	NA	CSGIPADTQYF	TGCAGCGGTATACCCGCAGATACGCAGTATTTT
TRBD2	TRBV5-1	TRBJ2-7	many	CASSSLTSGVYEQYF	TGCGCCAGCAGCTCCCTGACTAGCGGGGTTTACGAGCAGTACTTC
TRBD2	TRBV15	TRBJ2-1	few	CATSRGGTSGHNEQFF	TGTGCCACCAGCAGAGGGGGGACTAGCGGACACAATGAGCAGTTCTTC
NA	TRBV24-1	TRBJ2-3	NA	CATSDLSGGMDTQYF	TGTGCCACCAGTGATCTTAGCGGCGGGATGGATACGCAGTATTTT
TRBD2	TRBV4-2	TRBJ2-3	few	CASSREIAGGVDTQYF	TGTGCCAGCAGCCGGGAGATAGCGGGAGGGGTTGATACGCAGTATTTT
NA	TRBV5-1	TRBJ1-1	NA	CASSLWGAGNTEAFF	TGCGCCAGCAGCTTGTGGGGGGCCGGGAACACTGAAGCTTTCTTT
TRBD2	TRBV2	TRBJ2-3	NA	CASRSLAARTDTQYF	TGTGCCAGCAGGAGCCTAGCGGCCCGCACAGATACGCAGTATTTT
NA	TRBV7-7	TRBJ2-2	NA	CASVPLITGELFF	TGTGCCAGCGTGCCTTTGATCACCGGGGAGCTGTTTTTT
NA	TRBV5-1	TRBJ1-1	many	CASSSPRGPGGAFF	TGCGCCAGCAGCTCACCTCGGGGCCCGGGCGGAGCTTTCTTT
TRBD2	TRBV5-6	TRBJ2-1	many	CASSLVWGGRGYNEQFF	TGTGCCAGCAGCTTAGTTTGGGGCGGGAGAGGTTACAATGAGCAGTTCTTC
NA	TRBV27	TRBJ2-7	many	CASSFIEGNTYEQYF	TGTGCCAGCAGTTTTATCGAGGGAAACACCTACGAGCAGTACTTC
TRBD2	TRBV29-1	TRBJ2-7	few	CSVSVTSGNLWYF	TGCAGCGTCTCCGTGACTAGCGGGAATCTTTGGTACTTC
NA	TRBV7-2	TRBJ2-4	NA	CASSLAEGVSLAYF	TGTGCCAGCAGCTTAGCGGAGGGGGTTAGCTTAGCGTACTTC
NA	TRBV5-1	TRBJ1-1	few	CASSLGVEIEAFF	TGCGCCAGCAGCTTGGGCGTGGAGATTGAAGCTTTCTTT
NA	TRBV4-1	TRBJ2-4	NA	CASSPHAGNIQYF	TGCGCCAGCAGCCCCCACGCCGGGAACATTCAGTACTTC
NA	TRBV5-1	TRBJ2-1	NA	CASSERAVVVNEQFF	TGCGCCAGCAGCGAAAGGGCTGTGGTCGTCAATGAGCAGTTCTTC
NA	TRBV6-1	TRBJ2-7	few	CASRPDGLPSEQYF	TGTGCCAGCAGACCCGACGGATTACCTTCCGAGCAGTACTTC
NA	TRBV6-5	TRBJ2-3	NA	CASSYELWRDTDTQYF	TGTGCCAGCAGTTACGAATTATGGCGGGACACAGATACGCAGTATTTT
NA	TRBV7-3	TRBJ1-3	few	CASRLKGHTGNTIYF	TGTGCCAGCAGATTAAAAGGACATACTGGAAACACCATATATTTT
NA	TRBV7-9	TRBJ2-5	few	CASSLAWAAQETQYF	TGTGCCAGCAGCTTAGCGTGGGCAGCCCAAGAGACCCAGTACTTC
NA	TRBV4-1	TRBJ1-1	NA	CASSQVRGNTEAFF	TGCGCCAGCAGCCAAGTGAGGGGGAACACTGAAGCTTTCTTT
TRBD2	TRBV3-1	TRBJ2-1	NA	CASSQDHGAGGGNEQFF	TGTGCCAGCAGCCAAGATCACGGAGCGGGAGGGGGAAATGAGCAGTTCTTC
TRBD2	TRBV18	TRBJ2-1	few	CASSLPIQASGYAEQFF	TGTGCCAGCTCACTGCCCATTCAGGCTAGCGGGTATGCTGAGCAGTTCTTC
TRBD1	TRBV7-2	TRBJ1-1	many	CASSLGWSVGDSHEAFF	TGTGCCAGCAGCTTAGGATGGTCGGTTGGGGACAGCCATGAAGCTTTCTTT
NA	TRBV7-6	TRBJ1-6	many	CASSLVNSPLHF	TGTGCCAGCAGCTTAGTGAATTCACCCCTCCACTTT
NA	TRBV20-1	TRBJ2-5	many	CSARVDTSIIGETQYF	TGCAGTGCTAGAGTGGACACTAGCATAATTGGAGAGACCCAGTACTTC
TRBD2	TRBV24-1	TRBJ2-1	NA	CATSGLAGSSYNEQFF	TGTGCCACCAGTGGACTAGCGGGGAGCTCCTACAATGAGCAGTTCTTC